Each of the 17 T cell receptor beta chains below was sequenced from the same sample in a study of CD8+ T cells in alopecia areata. Isolated RNA was reverse transcribed into cDNA used as the sequencing template. Only in-frame clones appear in the TCRdb table, and some are missing; sequencing was by immunoSEQ multiplex PCR. The sample records 100,000 to 120,000 clones, 45% to 60% being singletons. The sample was NKG2D-low CD8+ T cells sorted from blood. The receptor source for this set is a human donor with alopecia areata.

The J gene is TRBJ2-1, the V gene TRBV5-1, with 9 bases matching TRBD1. In germline, CDR1 is SGHRS, CDR2 YFSETQ. V lost 1 base, J lost 7 bases, and 6 bases stayed unmatched. The CDR3 extends over 15 amino acids. In DNA form, the CDR3 reads TGCGCCAGCAGCTTGTCTGACAGGGGGAGGAATGAGCAGTTCTTC. Its translation: CASSLSDRGRNEQFF.

This clone was seen a few times. The V call is TRBV19, the J call TRBJ1-1; possible D gene TRBD1, 6 bases. CDR1 is LNHDA and CDR2 is SQIVND in the germline V gene (reference sequence). V lost 3 bases and J 6 bases, leaving 14 bases between the germline ends. The length of the CDR3 is 14 residues. CDR3 in amino acids: CASSIGVQGAEAFF. The DNA of the CDR3 is TGTGCCAGTAGTATCGGGGTACAGGGCGCTGAAGCTTTCTTT.

The CDR3 region is CASSQQRQGLNTEAFF. CDR3 DNA: TGCGCCAGCAGCCAACAACGACAGGGGTTGAACACTGAAGCTTTCTTT. The chain recombines TRBV4-1 with TRBJ1-1, with 8 bases identical to TRBD1. After removal of 2 bases from V and 0 bases from J, the junction contained 5 bases not matched to a gene. Germline V CDR1 and CDR2: MGHRA, YSYEKL. The CDR3 has 16 amino acids.

V gene TRBV9 combines with J gene TRBJ1-1; 7 bases fit TRBD1. With V trimmed by 0 bases and J by 0 bases, 2 bases remained unmatched. This CDR3 comprises 15 residues. The V gene's germline CDR1 is SGDLS and CDR2 YYNGEE. The CDR3 sequence: CASSVGDSMNTEAFF. The CDR3 nucleotides read TGTGCCAGCAGCGTAGGGGACAGTATGAACACTGAAGCTTTCTTT.

This sequence joins TRBV18 and TRBJ1-1; D not resolved. The CDR3 is 15 residues long. Germline V gene data show CDR1 as KGHSH and CDR2 as LQKENI. With 0 bases removed from V and 2 bases from J, the gap between germline ends came to 10 bases. The DNA for the CDR3 is TGTGCCAGCTCACCACCGATCGGGTCAAACACTGAAGCTTTCTTT. Residues: CASSPPIGSNTEAFF.

The chain joins TRBV7-9 to TRBJ2-7; the D gene is possibly TRBD1 (5 bases). The V gene's germline CDR1 is SEHNR and CDR2 FQNEAQ (reference sequence). V gave up 5 bases and J gave up 3 bases, with 14 bases separating them. CDR3 length: 14 residues. The CDR3: CASSQSETDYEQYF. The CDR3 DNA sequence: TGTGCCAGCAGCCAAAGTGAGACAGACTACGAGCAGTACTTC.

The chain employs TRBV27 and TRBJ1-2, with 9 nucleotides matching TRBD1. Trimming cost V 8 bases and J 8 bases; bases outside gene matches: 12. This CDR3 is 14 amino acids long. The germline CDR1 and CDR2 sequences are MNHEY and SMNVEV (reference sequence). The CDR3 DNA reads TGTGCCAGCGGATCCGGGACAGGGTTTGTCGGCTACACCTTC. This translates into CASGSGTGFVGYTF.

The V call is TRBV4-1, the J call TRBJ2-2; 8 bases align to TRBD2. With 8 bases clipped from V and 5 bases from J, the junction kept 10 bases outside the gene matches. This CDR3 region has 15 residues. Germline V gene lookup returns CDR1 MGHRA and CDR2 YSYEKL. This CDR3 reads CASSPQSGGTGELFF. Written as DNA, the CDR3 is TGCGCCAGCTCCCCCCAAAGCGGGGGAACCGGGGAGCTGTTTTTT.

A word on this clone: The sample carries other DNA sequences with the same CDR3. Here the CDR3 reads CASSPISNEQFF. CDR3 nucleotide sequence: TGTGCCAGCAGCCCTATTAGCAATGAGCAGTTCTTC. The genes are TRBV7-9 and TRBJ2-1; D unresolved. V gave up 5 bases and J gave up 6 bases, with 8 bases separating them. Germline V CDR1 and CDR2: SEHNR, FQNEAQ (reference sequence). The CDR3 totals 12 residues.

This clone occurred a few times. The chain links TRBV28 to TRBJ1-1; TRBD1 aligns across 12 bases. The V gene end was trimmed by 5 bases and the J gene end by 11 bases; junction bases not matched to a gene: 9. The CDR3 runs 14 residues. Germline lookup yields CDR1 MDHEN and CDR2 SYDVKM. This chain's CDR3 is CASSPGQGAVGAFF. The CDR3, as DNA: TGTGCCAGCAGTCCGGGACAGGGGGCGGTTGGCGCTTTCTTT.

This chain links TRBV10-3 with TRBJ2-2; D call uncertain. CDR1 and CDR2 (germline): ENHRY, SYGVKD. V was pared by 4 bases and J by 8 bases, with 17 bases between. The CDR3 runs 15 residues. As DNA, the CDR3 is TGTGCCATCAGTGGTGACCATACACCTATGGGGGAGCTGTTTTTT. It encodes CAISGDHTPMGELFF.

The chain has TRBV20-1 and TRBJ1-2; weak D call: TRBD1 (6 bases). The CDR3 totals 11 residues. CDR1 and CDR2 (germline): DFQATT, SNEGSKA (reference sequence). Trimming took 5 bases from V and 4 from J, leaving 8 bases between them. CDR3 DNA: TGCAGTGCTGGACAGATCTATGGCTACACCTTC. Amino acid sequence: CSAGQIYGYTF.

The V and J genes are TRBV9 and TRBJ2-1; the D is unclear. The germline CDR1 and CDR2 sequences are SGDLS and YYNGEE. Trimming pared 1 base from V and 0 bases from J, leaving 8 bases between. The CDR3 consists of 15 residues. Here the CDR3 reads CASSVRTTSYNEQFF. CDR3 nucleotides: TGTGCCAGCAGCGTACGTACTACCTCCTACAATGAGCAGTTCTTC.

This clone was seen just once. This chain links TRBV4-2 with TRBJ2-3; D gene ambiguous. CDR1 LGHNA and CDR2 YNFKEQ come from the germline V gene. The CDR3 consists of 14 residues. V was pared by 1 base and J by 3 bases, with 8 bases between. CDR3 loop: CASSQGVGTDTQYF. The CDR3 DNA is TGTGCCAGCAGCCAAGGCGTCGGGACAGATACGCAGTATTTT.

The chain is built from TRBV27 and TRBJ1-1; D is possibly TRBD1 (5 bases). Germline values: CDR1 MNHEY, CDR2 SMNVEV (reference sequence). V dropped 5 bases and J dropped 3 bases, with 16 bases sitting between them. The CDR3 has 15 amino acids. The CDR3 sequence: CASSPGRGPYTEAFF. The CDR3 DNA reads as TGTGCCAGCAGTCCCGGGAGGGGTCCATACACTGAAGCTTTCTTT.

The chain uses TRBV25-1 and TRBJ2-1, with a tentative D call TRBD1 (5 bases). The CDR3 is made up of 16 amino acids. The germline V and J ends were trimmed by 4 bases and 2 bases, with 15 bases remaining between them. Germline V gene sequence: CDR1 MGHDK, CDR2 SYGVNS. The CDR3 reads CASSGGLGQPYNEQFF. CDR3 nucleotides: TGTGCCAGCAGTGGGGGCCTAGGCCAGCCCTACAATGAGCAGTTCTTC.

The chain carries TRBV5-1 and TRBJ2-7, with D tentatively TRBD2 (5 bases). This CDR3 is built from 14 residues. CDR1 is SGHRS and CDR2 is YFSETQ in the germline V gene. Trimming removed 6 bases from V and 0 bases from J, with 13 bases in between. This chain's CDR3 is CASTPTGSSYEQYF. The CDR3 nucleotides are TGCGCCAGCACTCCGACGGGGAGCTCCTACGAGCAGTACTTC.